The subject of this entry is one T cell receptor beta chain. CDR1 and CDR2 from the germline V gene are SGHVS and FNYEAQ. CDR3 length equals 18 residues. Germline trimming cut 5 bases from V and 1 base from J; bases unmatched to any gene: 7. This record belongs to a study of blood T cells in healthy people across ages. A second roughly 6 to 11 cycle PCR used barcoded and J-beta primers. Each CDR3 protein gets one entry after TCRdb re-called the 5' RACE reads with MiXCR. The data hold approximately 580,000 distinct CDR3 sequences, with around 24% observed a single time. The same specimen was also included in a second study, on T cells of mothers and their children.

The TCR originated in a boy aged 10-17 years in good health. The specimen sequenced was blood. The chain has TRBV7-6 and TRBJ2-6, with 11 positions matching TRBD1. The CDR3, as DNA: TGTGCCAGCAGCCCCCGGACAGGGGGCTCGTCTGGGGCCAACGTCCTGACTTTC. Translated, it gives CASSPRTGGSSGANVLTF.